The clone carrying this T cell receptor (beta chain) has a handful of counts. Its antigen is undetermined. The data originate from a study of shared clonotypes between healthy human individuals. Study outcomes and limitations: In several donors, about 5% of naive CD4 clonotypes appeared in common.

Assay used: immunoSEQ multiplex PCR; TCRdb lists only in-frame clones, some missing. The sample contains hundreds of thousands of clones, around 67% of which appear only once. Germline lookup yields CDR1 SGHRS and CDR2 YFSETQ. With 4 bases clipped from V and 6 bases from J, the junction kept 13 bases outside the gene matches. CDR3 length equals 15 residues. The J gene is TRBJ2-7, the V gene TRBV5-1, with 7 bases that match TRBD2. Sequenced material: memory CD4+ T cells sorted from blood. The subset was: CD45RA-negative fraction. The clonotype comes from a woman younger than 45 in good health. CDR3 nucleotide sequence: TGCGCCAGCAGCCGGGAGGCGGAAGAAGGGGCCGAGCAGTACTTC. This sequence encodes CASSREAEEGAEQYF.